Below are 8 T cell receptor beta chains sequenced from a single sample in a study of T cells in women clearing cervical HPV infection. The data were produced by immunoSEQ multiplex PCR, yet TCRdb's version contains in-frame clones alone and is incomplete. Listed are about 21,000 clones; more than 5% falls within the top ten. The sample was blood buffy coat. These receptors came from a woman between 18 and 70 years old with a cervical HPV16 infection that either progressed to CIN3+ or cleared (not recorded which).

The DNA read from the CDR3 is TGTGCCAGTAGTATTTCCGGACAGATGTATGGC. This codes for CASSISGQMYG. The full CDR3 sequence reads CASSISGQMYGYTF. The chain employs TRBV19 and TRBJ1-2, with a tentative D call TRBD1 (6 bases). Read data end 3 residues before the CDR3 end; the end is taken from the germline J gene. Germline CDR1 and CDR2: LNHDA and SQIVND (reference sequence). CDR3 size: 14 residues. Trimming took off 3 bases at V and 5 bases at J, with 13 bases between the two ends.

Notes on this clone: Sequencing ends 3 residues short of the CDR3 end; the germline J gene provides the rest. The chain links TRBV18 to TRBJ1-1; D remains ambiguous. Deletions cut 3 bases from V and 3 bases from J, with 14 bases between. The CDR3 loop spans 15 amino acids. Germline CDR1 and CDR2: KGHSH and LQKENI. The CDR3 protein is CASSPLGQLDTEAFF. The CDR3 DNA, read in part, is TGTGCCAGCTCACCGCTTGGCCAGTTGGACACTGAA.

A remark on this clone: The DNA ends 3 residues before the CDR3 does, and the rest of the CDR3 is filled in from the germline J gene. This chain uses TRBV6-1 with TRBJ1-4, with TRBD1 matching over 7 bases. CDR1 is MNHNS and CDR2 is SASEGT in the germline V gene. This CDR3 contains 15 residues. V lost 4 bases to trimming and J lost 4 bases; unmatched junction nucleotides: 6. The CDR3 loop reads CASSGQGAYNEKLFF. The CDR3 DNA, read in part, is TGTGCCAGCAGTGGACAGGGCGCTTATAATGAAAAA.

Turning to this clone: Read coverage stops 3 residues before the CDR3 terminus; the germline J gene supplies the remainder. The chain uses TRBV20-1 and TRBJ2-1; TRBD2 might be the D (5 bases). The germline V gene has CDR1 DFQATT and CDR2 SNEGSKA (reference sequence). The CDR3 runs to 14 residues. Trimming took 3 bases from V and 3 from J, leaving 12 bases between them. Here the CDR3 reads CSASSRLHYNEQFF. Partial CDR3 DNA: TGCAGTGCTAGTTCCAGACTACACTACAATGAG.

With regard to this clone: The sequenced fragment ends 3 residues before the CDR3 boundary, so the rest is inferred from the germline J gene. The chain links TRBV2 to TRBJ1-4; 9 nucleotides match TRBD1. The CDR3 totals 14 residues. Losses at the gene ends were 4 bases for V and 10 bases for J; bases not matched to a gene: 7. Germline CDR1 is SNHLY and CDR2 is FYNNEI. Here the CDR3 reads CASSAAGQGRKLFF. The sequenced part of the CDR3 DNA is TGTGCCAGCAGTGCCGCGGGACAGGGTCGAAAA.

Concerning this clone itself: Sequencing ends 3 residues short of the CDR3 end; the germline J gene provides the rest. The chain has TRBV19 and TRBJ2-7; TRBD1 agrees at 7 bases. Germline-derived CDR1 and CDR2 are LNHDA and SQIVND (reference sequence). V shed 6 bases and J 2 bases; nucleotides not matched to a gene: 7. CDR3 size: 14 residues. Incomplete CDR3 DNA: TGTGCCAGTAGAAGCCGACAGGGAACCTACGAG. It specifies CASRSRQGTYE. Given in full, the CDR3 is CASRSRQGTYEQYF.

Points on this clone: The read ends 3 residues early relative to the CDR3; the germline J gene fills the gap. This chain joins TRBV28 and TRBJ1-6; 10 nucleotides match TRBD1. Germline CDR1 is MDHEN and CDR2 is SYDVKM. Germline trimming cut 5 bases from V and 6 bases from J; bases unmatched to any gene: 13. This CDR3 contains 18 residues. The CDR3 here is CASSDGGQGLRGNSPLHF. The DNA read from the CDR3 is TGTGCCAGCAGTGACGGGGGACAGGGGTTGAGGGGTAATTCACCC. The full variable domain, completed using reference TRBV28 and TRBJ1-6, is DVKVTQSSRYLVKRTGEKVFLECVQDMDHENMFWYRQDPGLGLRLIYFSYDVKMKEKGDIPEGYSVSREKKERFSLILESASTNQTSMYLCASSDGGQGLRGNSPLHFGNGTRLTVT.

About this clone: From the germline J gene comes the end of the CDR3, since the read stops 3 residues before it. The chain uses TRBV19 and TRBJ2-7, with TRBD2 matching over 8 bases. CDR3 size: 15 residues. Germline trimming cut 1 base from V and 2 bases from J; bases unmatched to any gene: 4. The V gene's germline CDR1 is LNHDA and CDR2 SQIVND (reference sequence). The CDR3 loop reads CASSIAGGGAYEQYF. CDR3 bases read: TGTGCCAGTAGTATAGCGGGAGGGGGGGCCTACGAG.